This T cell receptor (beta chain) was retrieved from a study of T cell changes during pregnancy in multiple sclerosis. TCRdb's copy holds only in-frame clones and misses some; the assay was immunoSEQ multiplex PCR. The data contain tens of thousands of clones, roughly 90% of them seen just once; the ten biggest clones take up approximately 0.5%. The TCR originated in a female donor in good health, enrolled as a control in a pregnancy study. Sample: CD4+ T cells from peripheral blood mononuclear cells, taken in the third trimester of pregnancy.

For the CDR3, the DNA is TGCAGCGCCAGCGGGACAGGGGGAGGTTGGCATGGCTACACCTTC. Its protein product is CSASGTGGGWHGYTF. This rearrangement joins TRBV29-1 to TRBJ1-2; TRBD1 matches at 11 bases. This CDR3 has 15 residues. V dropped 7 bases and J dropped 6; count of bases not matched to a gene: 13. The germline CDR1 and CDR2 sequences are SQVTM and ANQGSEA.